The entry below gives a single TCR beta chain sequence along with its context. The table lists this clone with a count of one. Its cognate antigen has yet to be identified. Base quality data are lacking; no much larger clone is found one base away. The sample originates from a study of blood T cell repertoires in COVID-19 (dated by TCRdb to about 2020). As for the study more broadly: Collaborator samples came from the United States, Italy and Spain and covered acute and convalescent phases of COVID-19. The material from the prospective study consisted of cDNA or gDNA derived from T cells, B-cell-depleted T cells, or PBMCs. Deeply sampled blood TCRbeta repertoires from subjects exposed to, actively infected with, or recovered from COVID-19 were included in the dataset. The repertoires were made available in a free public database intended to serve as a resource for research on the immune response to SARS-CoV-2. Samples came from the ongoing ImmuneRACE study (first 160 participants) plus 1,254 subjects from 6 global collaborators. A de-identified subject ID, COVID-19 status, age in years and sex were almost always included in the sample metadata. HLA class I and class II types, where available, came from metadata supplied by the sample provider rather than from assay-based typing.

From its cysteine to its phenylalanine, the CDR3 spans 14 amino acids. Only the CDR3 DNA is retained, 42 bases long and in frame from the first base. In the germline V gene (reference sequence), CDR1 corresponds to SGHNT and CDR2 to YYREEE. The V end loses 1 base and the J end loses 5 bases, and a stretch of 12 bases separates them. Each collaborating institution followed its own protocols to collect whole blood in K2EDTA tubes. Collaborator samples were shipped for TCRbeta analysis as frozen whole blood, isolated PBMCs, or DNA extracted from either sample type. Results the study describes overall, beyond this receptor: The quantity of clinical and demographic metadata differed by source and by participant and was supplied without curation.

The immunoSEQ Assay, a bias-controlled multiplex PCR, was used to amplify TCRbeta CDR3 regions from genomic DNA. In the paper's pipeline: The number of nucleated cells in each sample was estimated by amplification of reference gene primers within the assay. To quantify the absolute abundance of each unique TCRbeta CDR3 rearrangement, sequence reads were collapsed and filtered. For each sample, productive Simpson clonality was calculated as the square root of Simpson's diversity index across productive rearrangements. TCRdb's version of the immuneACCESS table is confined to in-frame rearrangements and falls short of the full clone set. An unresolved V gene accounts for under half of the shortfall where checked; the remainder is of unknown origin. The V and J calls and clone size come from that table; D and trimming were worked out from the DNA. Here the sample has roughly 230,000 clones; 80% to 85% occur a single time. Of the sample, 27% is held by the ten largest clones.

Sequenced material: peripheral blood. This receptor chain uses TRBV5-4 and TRBJ1-2, with TRBD1 as a weak D call on 6 bases. This clonotype was obtained from a middle-aged man with acute or convalescent COVID-19. The nucleotide sequence is given as TGTGCCAGCAGCTTGCAAAGGGGGAGTTATGGCTACACCTTC. Protein translation: CASSLQRGSYGYTF.